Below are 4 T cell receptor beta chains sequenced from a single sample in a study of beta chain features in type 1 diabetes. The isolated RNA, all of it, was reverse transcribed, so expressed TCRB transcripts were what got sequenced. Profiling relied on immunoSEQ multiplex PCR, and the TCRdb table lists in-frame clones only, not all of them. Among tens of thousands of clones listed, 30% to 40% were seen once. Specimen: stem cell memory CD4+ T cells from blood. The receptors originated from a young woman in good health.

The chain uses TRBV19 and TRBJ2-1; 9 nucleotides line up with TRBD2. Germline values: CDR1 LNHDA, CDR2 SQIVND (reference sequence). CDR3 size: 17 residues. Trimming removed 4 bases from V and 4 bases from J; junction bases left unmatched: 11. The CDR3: CASSTSESSGGYNEQFF. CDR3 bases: TGTGCCAGTAGTACCTCAGAGTCGAGCGGGGGGTACAATGAGCAGTTCTTC.

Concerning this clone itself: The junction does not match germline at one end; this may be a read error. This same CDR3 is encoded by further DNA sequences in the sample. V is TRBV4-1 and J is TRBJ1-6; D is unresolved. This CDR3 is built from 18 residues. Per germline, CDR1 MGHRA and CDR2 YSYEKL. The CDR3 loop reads CASSQDNRETTYNSPLHF. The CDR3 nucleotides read TGCGCCAGCAGCCAAGATAACCGGGAGACGACCTATAATTCTCCCCTCCACTTT.

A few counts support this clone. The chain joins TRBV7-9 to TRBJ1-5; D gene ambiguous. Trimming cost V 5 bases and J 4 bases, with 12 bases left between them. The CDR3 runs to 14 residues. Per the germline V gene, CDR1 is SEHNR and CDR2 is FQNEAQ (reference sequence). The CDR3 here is CASSLGPSNQPQHF. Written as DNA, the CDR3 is TGTGCCAGCAGCCTAGGGCCTTCAAATCAGCCCCAGCATTTT.

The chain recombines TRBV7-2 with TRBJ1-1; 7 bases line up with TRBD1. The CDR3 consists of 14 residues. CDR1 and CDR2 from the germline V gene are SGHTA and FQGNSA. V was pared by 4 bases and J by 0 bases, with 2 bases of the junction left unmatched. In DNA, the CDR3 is TGTGCCAGCAGCTCCGGGACAGTGAACACTGAAGCTTTCTTT. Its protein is CASSSGTVNTEAFF.